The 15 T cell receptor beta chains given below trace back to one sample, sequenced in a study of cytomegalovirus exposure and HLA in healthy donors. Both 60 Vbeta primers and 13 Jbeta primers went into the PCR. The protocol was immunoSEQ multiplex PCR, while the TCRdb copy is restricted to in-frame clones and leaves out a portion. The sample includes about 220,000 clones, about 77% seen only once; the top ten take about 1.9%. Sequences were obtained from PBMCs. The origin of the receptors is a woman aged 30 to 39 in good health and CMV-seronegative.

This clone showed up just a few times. The CDR3 DNA sequence: TGTGCCATAAATAACTGGGAGGCTGGAAACACCATATATTTT. Protein: CAINNWEAGNTIYF. The chain carries TRBV11-2 and TRBJ1-3; the D is unclear. The CDR3 is 14 residues long. The germline V and J ends were trimmed by 10 bases and 2 bases, with 15 bases remaining between them. Germline V gene sequence: CDR1 SGHAT, CDR2 FQNNGV.

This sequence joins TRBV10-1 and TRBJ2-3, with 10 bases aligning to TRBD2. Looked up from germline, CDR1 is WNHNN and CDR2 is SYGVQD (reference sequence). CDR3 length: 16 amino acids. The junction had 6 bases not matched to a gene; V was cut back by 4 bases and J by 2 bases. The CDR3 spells CASSAWTSGDTDTQYF. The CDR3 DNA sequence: TGCGCCAGCAGTGCCTGGACTAGCGGAGACACAGATACGCAGTATTTT.

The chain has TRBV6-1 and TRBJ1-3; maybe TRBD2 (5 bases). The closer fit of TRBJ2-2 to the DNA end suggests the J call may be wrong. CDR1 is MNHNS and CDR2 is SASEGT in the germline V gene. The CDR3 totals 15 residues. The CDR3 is CAIPDLGGYTGELFF. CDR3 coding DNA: TGTGCCATTCCGGACCTTGGAGGTTACACCGGGGAGCTGTTTTTT.

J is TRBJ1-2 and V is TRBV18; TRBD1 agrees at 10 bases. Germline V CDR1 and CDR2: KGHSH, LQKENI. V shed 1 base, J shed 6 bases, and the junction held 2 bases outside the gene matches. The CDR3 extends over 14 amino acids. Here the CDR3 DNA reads TGTGCCAGCTCACCACTCGGGACAGGGGATGGCTACACCTTC. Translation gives CASSPLGTGDGYTF.

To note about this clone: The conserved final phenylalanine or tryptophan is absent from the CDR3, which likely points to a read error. CDR3 coding DNA: TGCAGCGGGGCCAGGAACACTGAAGCTTTCTTG. This gives the protein CSGARNTEAFL. V usage is TRBV29-1 and J usage is TRBJ1-1, with D uncertain. V was shortened by 7 bases and J by 1 base, with 7 bases between the two germline ends. This CDR3 has 11 residues. Germline V gene sequence: CDR1 SQVTM, CDR2 ANQGSEA.

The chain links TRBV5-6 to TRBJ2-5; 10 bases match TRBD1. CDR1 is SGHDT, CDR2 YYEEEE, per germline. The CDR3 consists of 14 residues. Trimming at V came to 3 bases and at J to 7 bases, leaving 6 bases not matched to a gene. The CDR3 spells CASSSGQGSWTQYF. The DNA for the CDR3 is TGTGCCAGCAGCTCGGGACAGGGGAGTTGGACCCAGTACTTC.

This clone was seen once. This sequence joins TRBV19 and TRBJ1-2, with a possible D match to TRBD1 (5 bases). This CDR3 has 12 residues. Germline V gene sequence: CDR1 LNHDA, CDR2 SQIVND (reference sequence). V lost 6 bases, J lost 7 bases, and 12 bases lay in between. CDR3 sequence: CASSLKGSGYTF. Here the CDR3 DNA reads TGTGCCAGTAGCCTCAAGGGGTCTGGCTACACCTTC.

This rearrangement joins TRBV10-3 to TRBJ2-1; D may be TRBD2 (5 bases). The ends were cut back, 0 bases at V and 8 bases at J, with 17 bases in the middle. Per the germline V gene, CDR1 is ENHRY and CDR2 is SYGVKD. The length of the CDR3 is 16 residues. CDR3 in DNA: TGTGCCATCAGTGAGTCGGCTAGCCCGCCGGAGGATGAGCAGTTCTTC. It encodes CAISESASPPEDEQFF.

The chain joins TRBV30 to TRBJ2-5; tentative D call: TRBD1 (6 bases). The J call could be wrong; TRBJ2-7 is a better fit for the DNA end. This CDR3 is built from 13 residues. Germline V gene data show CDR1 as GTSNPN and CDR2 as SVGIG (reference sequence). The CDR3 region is CAWSADSRYEQYF. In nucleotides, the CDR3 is TGTGCCTGGAGTGCGGACAGCCGCTACGAGCAGTACTTC.

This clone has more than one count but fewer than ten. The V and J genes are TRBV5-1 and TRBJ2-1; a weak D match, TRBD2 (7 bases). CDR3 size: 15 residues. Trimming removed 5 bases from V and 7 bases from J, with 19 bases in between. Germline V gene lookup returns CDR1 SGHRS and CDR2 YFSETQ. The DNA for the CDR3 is TGCGCCAGCAGGCAACTTGGGGGGGCCCGGAATGAGCAGTTCTTC. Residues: CASRQLGGARNEQFF.

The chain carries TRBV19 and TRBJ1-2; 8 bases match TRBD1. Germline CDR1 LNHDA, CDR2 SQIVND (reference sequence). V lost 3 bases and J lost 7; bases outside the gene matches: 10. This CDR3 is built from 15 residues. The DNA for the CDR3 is TGTGCCAGTAGTATGGACAGGGTGGGAGGTAGTGGCTACACCTTC. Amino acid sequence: CASSMDRVGGSGYTF.

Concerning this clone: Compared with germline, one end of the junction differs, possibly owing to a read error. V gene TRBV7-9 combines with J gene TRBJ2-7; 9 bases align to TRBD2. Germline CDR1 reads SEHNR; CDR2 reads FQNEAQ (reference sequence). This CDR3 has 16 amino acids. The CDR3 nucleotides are TGTTCCAGCAGCTTAGTTTCTGCGGGGGGGGTCTACGAGCAGTACTTC. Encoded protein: CSSSLVSAGGVYEQYF.

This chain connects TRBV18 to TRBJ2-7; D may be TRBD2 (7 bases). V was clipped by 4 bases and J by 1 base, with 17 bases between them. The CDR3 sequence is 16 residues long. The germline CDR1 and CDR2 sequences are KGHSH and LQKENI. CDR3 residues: CASSLGGGGSSYEQYF. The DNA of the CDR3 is TGTGCCAGCTCACTCGGAGGGGGGGGGTCTTCCTACGAGCAGTACTTC.

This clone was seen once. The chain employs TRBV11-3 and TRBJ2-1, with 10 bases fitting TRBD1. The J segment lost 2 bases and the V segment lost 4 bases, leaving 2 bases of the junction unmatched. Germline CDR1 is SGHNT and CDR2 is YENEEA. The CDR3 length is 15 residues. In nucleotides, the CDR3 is TGTGCCAGCAGCTCGGGACAGGGGACCTACAATGAGCAGTTCTTC. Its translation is CASSSGQGTYNEQFF. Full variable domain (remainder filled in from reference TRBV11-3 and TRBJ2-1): EAGVVQSPRYKIIEKKQPVAFWCNPISGHNTLYWYLQNLGQGPELLIRYENEEAVDDSQLPKDRFSAERLKGVDSTLKIQPAELGDSAVYLCASSSGQGTYNEQFFGPGTRLTVL.

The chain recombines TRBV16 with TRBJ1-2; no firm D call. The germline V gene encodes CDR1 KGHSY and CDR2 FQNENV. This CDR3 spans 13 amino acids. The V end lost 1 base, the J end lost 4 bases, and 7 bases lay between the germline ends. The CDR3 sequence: CASSQFRGYGYTF. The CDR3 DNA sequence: TGTGCCAGCAGCCAATTCCGCGGCTATGGCTACACCTTC.